Below are 28 T cell receptor beta chains sequenced from a single sample in a study of blood T cells in healthy people across ages. Through a sample-barcoded 5' primer and a J-beta primer mix, a second PCR was run for about 6 to 11 cycles. TCRdb recomputed calls from the 5' RACE reads with MiXCR, one row per CDR3 protein. The table shows more than 650,000 distinct CDR3 sequences, with around 24% occurring only once. The same data also contributed to another study, on T cells of mothers and their children.

Input material: blood. These receptors all stem from a boy between 5 and 17 years old in good health.

The rearrangement uses TRBV6-5 and TRBJ2-1; 8 nucleotides agree with TRBD1. CDR3 length: 15 residues. V shed 2 bases, J shed 6 bases, and the junction held 6 bases outside the gene matches. Germline V gives CDR1 MNHEY, CDR2 SVGAGI. CDR3 residues: CASSYGQGAPNEQFF. As DNA, the CDR3 is TGTGCCAGCAGTTACGGGCAGGGGGCCCCCAATGAGCAGTTCTTC.

This chain connects TRBV11-2 to TRBJ2-5; 8 nucleotides line up with TRBD2. The CDR3 has 15 amino acids. The V and J ends lost 5 bases and 6 bases, in that order; junction bases with no gene match: 11. Germline assignment: CDR1 SGHAT and CDR2 FQNNGV. The CDR3 nucleotides are TGTGCCAGCAGCCTGTATACTAGCGGTGGACAGACCCAGTACTTC. Amino acid sequence: CASSLYTSGGQTQYF.

This clonotype was seen a few times. Its ends do not fully match the called genes, so a read error is possible. The V call is TRBV3-1, the J call TRBJ2-2, with D perhaps matching TRBD2 (6 bases). This CDR3 contains 14 residues. Germline CDR1 is LGHDT and CDR2 is YNNKEL (reference sequence). Here the CDR3 reads CASSQDWGAGELFF. The CDR3 nucleotides are TGCGCCAGCAGCCAAGATTGGGGGGCCGGGGAGCTGTTTTTT.

This clonotype was seen at least ten times. The chain couples TRBV25-1 to TRBJ1-6, with 8 nucleotides matching TRBD1. Germline V gene sequence: CDR1 MGHDK, CDR2 SYGVNS. CDR3 length: 14 amino acids. The J segment lost 10 bases and the V segment lost 8 bases, leaving 10 bases of the junction unmatched. CDR3 protein: CASSIGQGLSPLHF. CDR3 nucleotides: TGTGCCAGCTCCATAGGACAGGGCCTCTCACCCCTCCACTTT.

The V and J genes are TRBV3-1 and TRBJ2-1; TRBD2 matches at 15 bases. Germline loops: CDR1 LGHDT, CDR2 YNNKEL (reference sequence). V dropped 8 bases and J dropped 6; count of bases not matched to a gene: 5. CDR3 length equals 15 residues. The CDR3: CASGGLAGGGNEQFF. The CDR3 DNA reads TGTGCCAGCGGGGGACTAGCGGGAGGAGGCAATGAGCAGTTCTTC.

This sequence joins TRBV14 and TRBJ2-1; 7 bases align to TRBD1. Germline V gene data show CDR1 as SGHDN and CDR2 as FVKESK. Trimming removed 2 bases from V and 7 bases from J; junction bases left unmatched: 17. The CDR3 totals 18 residues. The CDR3 protein is CASSQKEKDRDPGNEQFF. DNA for the CDR3: TGTGCCAGCAGCCAAAAGGAGAAAGACAGGGATCCAGGGAATGAGCAGTTCTTC.

In this sample, this clonotype turned up a few times. This chain connects TRBV5-8 to TRBJ2-2, with 9 bases aligning to TRBD1. The CDR3 runs to 15 residues. V lost 6 bases, J lost 5 bases, and 8 bases stayed unmatched. Germline CDR1 and CDR2: SGHTS and YDEGEE. This CDR3 is CASTLGTGSTGELFF. The CDR3 DNA is TGTGCCAGCACCCTCGGGACAGGGAGTACCGGGGAGCTGTTTTTT.

J is TRBJ2-6 and V is TRBV19, with D perhaps being TRBD1 or TRBD2 (5 bases each). This CDR3 has 16 residues. Germline loops: CDR1 LNHDA, CDR2 SQIVND (reference sequence). Trimming pared 10 bases from V and 0 bases from J, leaving 16 bases between. CDR3 loop: CATKDGANSGANVLTF. The DNA of the CDR3 is TGTGCCACTAAGGACGGGGCCAACTCTGGGGCCAACGTCCTGACTTTC. The full variable domain, its missing parts supplied by reference TRBV19 and TRBJ2-6, is DGGITQSPKYLFRKEGQNVTLSCEQNLNHDAMYWYRQDPGQGLRLIYYSQIVNDFQKGDIAEGYSVSREKKESFPLTVTSAQKNPTAFYLCATKDGANSGANVLTFGAGSRLTVL.

This sequence joins TRBV15 and TRBJ2-1; 15 bases map to TRBD2. The CDR3 consists of 17 residues. The germline CDR1 and CDR2 sequences are LNHNV and YYDKDF (reference sequence). The ends lost 0 bases at V and 12 bases at J; junction bases unmatched: 9. The CDR3 spells CATSRDRTSGGEVGQFF. Written as DNA, the CDR3 is TGTGCCACCAGCAGAGATCGGACTAGCGGGGGGGAAGTGGGGCAGTTCTTC.

The chain uses TRBV6-1 and TRBJ2-7; weak D call: TRBD1 (6 bases). The CDR3 sequence is 12 residues long. Germline V lookup: CDR1 MNHNS, CDR2 SASEGT. V lost 9 bases and J lost 2, with 11 bases in between. In nucleotides, the CDR3 is TGTGCCAGTAAGGACAGTCCCTACGAGCAGTACTTC. As protein: CASKDSPYEQYF.

The sample holds a few counts of this clonotype. The gene calls are TRBV5-1 and TRBJ2-3, with a possible D match to TRBD2 (5 bases). The ends were cut back, 4 bases at V and 2 bases at J, with 14 bases in the middle. The CDR3 extends over 15 amino acids. Germline-derived CDR1 and CDR2 are SGHRS and YFSETQ. CDR3 in amino acids: CASSPQTGNTDTQYF. CDR3 DNA: TGCGCCAGCAGCCCCCAGACGGGAAACACAGATACGCAGTATTTT. The full variable domain, completed using reference TRBV5-1 and TRBJ2-3, is KAGVTQTPRYLIKTRGQQVTLSCSPISGHRSVSWYQQTPGQGLQFLFEYFSETQRNKGNFPGRFSGRQFSNSRSEMNVSTLELGDSALYLCASSPQTGNTDTQYFGPGTRLTVL.

The chain carries TRBV7-9 and TRBJ2-5; possible D gene TRBD1, 7 bases. Germline assignment: CDR1 SEHNR and CDR2 FQNEAQ (reference sequence). This CDR3 has 17 amino acids. V was shortened by 5 bases and J by 4 bases, with 23 bases between the two germline ends. As DNA, the CDR3 is TGTGCCAGCAGCCGTGGGGAGGCAGAAGGGGGCGGAGAGACCCAGTACTTC. As protein: CASSRGEAEGGGETQYF.

The chain recombines TRBV10-3 with TRBJ1-1; D is uncertain. CDR1 is ENHRY and CDR2 is SYGVKD in the germline V gene. CDR3 length: 14 amino acids. V was shortened by 7 bases and J by 6 bases, with 18 bases between the two germline ends. CDR3 in DNA: TGTGCCATCACAAAGAGCGGGGAAGTCCCTGAAGCTTTCTTT. As protein: CAITKSGEVPEAFF.

As regards this clonotype: A much more abundant neighbour one base away suggests this may be a read error. The V gene is TRBV11-1, the J gene TRBJ2-4, with TRBD1 as a possible D gene (5 bases). V was shortened by 5 bases and J by 5 bases, with 13 bases between the two germline ends. The CDR3 runs 14 residues. The germline V gene has CDR1 SGHAT and CDR2 FQDESV (reference sequence). CDR3 nucleotides: TGTGCCAGCAGCACATCAGGGTGCCAAAACATTCAGTACTTC. Protein: CASSTSGCQNIQYF.

This rearrangement joins TRBV29-1 to TRBJ2-5, with 11 bases fitting TRBD2. In germline, CDR1 is SQVTM, CDR2 ANQGSEA. This CDR3 is 13 amino acids long. V was clipped by 3 bases and J by 5 bases; unmatched bases: 2. This CDR3 is CSVDSGRGETQYF. The CDR3 DNA sequence: TGCAGCGTTGATAGCGGGAGGGGGGAGACCCAGTACTTC.

This clonotype came up a few times. Written as DNA, the CDR3 is TGTGCCAGCAGTTCAGGGGGGTCGCAACGGCCTGAAGCTTTCTTT. Its protein product is CASSSGGSQRPEAFF. The rearrangement joins TRBV6-6 to TRBJ1-1; 7 nucleotides line up with TRBD1. With V trimmed by 4 bases and J by 6 bases, 11 bases remained unmatched. The CDR3 sequence is 15 residues long. Germline V lookup: CDR1 MNHNY, CDR2 SVGAGI (reference sequence).

This chain connects TRBV21-1 to TRBJ1-2; the DNA was not used to check the table's D call, TRBD1. TRBV21-1 counts as a pseudogene. The CDR3 runs to 14 residues. For the CDR3, the DNA is TGTGCCAGCACCCCCCCGGCCCAGGGTCTCGGCTACACCTTC. It encodes CASTPPAQGLGYTF.

This clonotype was seen a single time. The V and J genes are TRBV2 and TRBJ2-7; 7 bases line up with TRBD1. The CDR3 length is 14 residues. Germline V gives CDR1 SNHLY, CDR2 FYNNEI. The V and J ends lost 2 bases and 3 bases, in that order; junction bases with no gene match: 4. The CDR3 protein is CASSEPGQIYEQYF. The CDR3, as DNA: TGTGCCAGCAGTGAACCGGGACAGATCTACGAGCAGTACTTC.

Only a few counts were recorded for this clonotype. The CDR3 region is CASSWGGRGRETQYF. The CDR3 DNA reads TGTGCCAGCAGCTGGGGGGGTAGGGGTCGGGAGACCCAGTACTTC. The rearrangement joins TRBV5-4 to TRBJ2-5; 7 bases are shared with TRBD2. The V gene end was trimmed by 3 bases and the J gene end by 5 bases; junction bases not matched to a gene: 10. The CDR3 runs 15 residues. CDR1 and CDR2 from the germline V gene are SGHNT and YYREEE (reference sequence). Variable domain in full (rest from reference TRBV5-4 and TRBJ2-5): ETGVTQSPTHLIKTRGQQVTLRCSSQSGHNTVSWYQQALGQGPQFIFQYYREEENGRGNFPPRFSGLQFPNYSSELNVNALELDDSALYLCASSWGGRGRETQYFGPGTRLLVL.

Only a few counts were recorded for this clonotype. The CDR3 bases are TGTGCCAGCAGCCCGGGACAGGGGCAAGGTGGCTACACCTTC. It specifies CASSPGQGQGGYTF. This chain joins TRBV7-8 and TRBJ1-2; 10 bases map to TRBD1. Germline V gene sequence: CDR1 SGHVS, CDR2 FQNEAQ. V shed 5 bases and J 7 bases; nucleotides not matched to a gene: 7. The CDR3 contains 14 residues.

The chain combines TRBV12-3 or TRBV12-4 with TRBJ2-5; 12 bases align to TRBD2. With 10 bases clipped from V and 5 bases from J, the junction kept 5 bases outside the gene matches. The CDR3 spans 13 residues. CDR3 DNA: TGTGCCACCCGGACTAGCGGGACGGAGACCCAGTACTTC. It yields the protein CATRTSGTETQYF.

The rearrangement links TRBV12-3 or TRBV12-4 to TRBJ2-3; TRBD1 might be the D (5 bases). The length of the CDR3 is 15 residues. Between the trimmed V and J ends, which lost 1 base and 0 bases, there was a span of 8 bases. CDR3 protein: CASSLGRASTDTQYF. The CDR3 nucleotides read TGTGCCAGCAGTTTAGGCAGGGCGAGCACAGATACGCAGTATTTT.

This clonotype was detected only a few times. The chain has TRBV29-1 and TRBJ1-2, with 11 nucleotides matching TRBD1. The CDR3 consists of 13 residues. Germline CDR1 SQVTM, CDR2 ANQGSEA. V lost 4 bases to trimming and J lost 7 bases; unmatched junction nucleotides: 5. The CDR3 sequence is CSVGDRGESGYTF. For the CDR3, the DNA is TGCAGCGTTGGGGACAGGGGGGAGTCTGGCTACACCTTC.

This clonotype was recorded a few times. The V call is TRBV12-3 or TRBV12-4, the J call TRBJ2-1; possibly TRBD2 for D (6 bases). The V gene lost 0 bases and the J gene lost 4 bases, with 13 bases spanning the gap. The CDR3 runs to 16 residues. The CDR3 spells CASSLAGSGAYNEQFF. DNA for the CDR3: TGTGCCAGCAGTTTAGCGGGTAGCGGAGCATACAATGAGCAGTTCTTC.

This chain connects TRBV11-2 to TRBJ2-6; weak D call: TRBD1 (6 bases). The germline gives CDR1 SGHAT, CDR2 FQNNGV. The length of the CDR3 is 21 residues. The ends were cut back, 5 bases at V and 0 bases at J, with 26 bases in the middle. As DNA, the CDR3 is TGTGCCAGCAGCCTAATAGGGCTGGGTTACAGGGCTGACTCTGGGGCCAACGTCCTGACTTTC. Its protein product is CASSLIGLGYRADSGANVLTF.

This clonotype was detected only a few times. The rearrangement joins TRBV12-3 or TRBV12-4 to TRBJ1-5, with D perhaps matching TRBD1 (6 bases). This CDR3 has 15 amino acids. V lost 2 bases to trimming and J lost 2 bases, with 10 bases between them. CDR3 region: CASSLFRGGNQPQHF. CDR3 DNA: TGTGCCAGCAGTTTATTCAGGGGTGGCAATCAGCCCCAGCATTTT.

The V gene is TRBV5-1, the J gene TRBJ2-2; D might be TRBD1 or TRBD2, each matching 5 bases. CDR1 SGHRS and CDR2 YFSETQ come from the germline V gene. V lost 0 bases to trimming and J lost 0 bases, with 12 bases between them. The CDR3 loop spans 17 amino acids. Here the CDR3 DNA reads TGCGCCAGCAGCTTGGCCGGACCGGGACCGAACACCGGGGAGCTGTTTTTT. This sequence encodes CASSLAGPGPNTGELFF.

The CDR3 loop is CSAGRGGDIQYF. The CDR3 nucleotides are TGCAGTGCTGGGCGAGGTGGGGACATTCAGTACTTC. This chain connects TRBV20-1 to TRBJ2-4; D is ambiguous. V lost 5 bases, J lost 8 bases, and 13 bases lay in between. This CDR3 contains 12 residues. From germline, CDR1 is DFQATT and CDR2 SNEGSKA (reference sequence).